This TCR beta chain is from a study of T cell repertoires in cytomegalovirus infection. About the research overall: Both CMV infection and a matching HLA type were indicated by public TCR beta signatures.

TCRdb independently ran MiXCR on the reads; one entry per CDR3 protein. Among some 180,000 distinct CDR3 sequences listed, under 25% were seen once. Study-level results: CMV carriers with the relevant HLA were identified by cumulative public TCR beta family frequency. In two of eight donors, the top clonotype was HLA-C-restricted CMV-specific.

Only a few counts were recorded for this clonotype. Its target is not known. The sequence derives from a human donor in good health (CMV status not recorded). Some clones in this sample may be carry-over from other donors' samples. Sequencing was performed on PBMCs.

The CDR3 sequence is CSVGRGTDTQYF. The DNA for the CDR3 is TGCAGCGTTGGCAGGGGGACAGATACGCAGTATTTT. V gene TRBV29-1 combines with J gene TRBJ2-3, with 7 bases fitting TRBD1. The ends lost 4 bases at V and 3 bases at J; junction bases unmatched: 1. The CDR3 loop spans 12 amino acids. CDR1 SQVTM and CDR2 ANQGSEA come from the germline V gene.